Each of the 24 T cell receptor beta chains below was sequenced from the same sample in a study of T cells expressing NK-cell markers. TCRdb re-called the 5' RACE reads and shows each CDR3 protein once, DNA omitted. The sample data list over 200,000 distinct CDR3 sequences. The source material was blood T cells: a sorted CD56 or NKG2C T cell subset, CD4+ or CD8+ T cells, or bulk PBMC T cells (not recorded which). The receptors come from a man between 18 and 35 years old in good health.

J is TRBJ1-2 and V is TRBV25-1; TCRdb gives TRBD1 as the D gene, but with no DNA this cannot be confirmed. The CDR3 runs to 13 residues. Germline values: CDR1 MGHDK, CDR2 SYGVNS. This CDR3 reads CASSEGGRDGYTF.

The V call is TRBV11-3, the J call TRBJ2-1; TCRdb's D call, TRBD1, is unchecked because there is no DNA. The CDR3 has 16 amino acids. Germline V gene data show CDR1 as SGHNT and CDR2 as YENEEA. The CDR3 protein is CASSLAQGSPYNEQFF.

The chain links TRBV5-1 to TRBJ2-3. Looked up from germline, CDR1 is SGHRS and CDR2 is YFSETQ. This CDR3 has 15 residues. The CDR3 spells CASSSDLRSIDTQYF.

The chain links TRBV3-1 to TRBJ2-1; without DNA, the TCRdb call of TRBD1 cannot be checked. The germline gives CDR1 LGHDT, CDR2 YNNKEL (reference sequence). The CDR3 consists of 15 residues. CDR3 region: CASSLGSLSYNEQFF.

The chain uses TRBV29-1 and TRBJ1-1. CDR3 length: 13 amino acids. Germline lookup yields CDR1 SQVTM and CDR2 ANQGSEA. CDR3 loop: CSALELGYTEAFF.

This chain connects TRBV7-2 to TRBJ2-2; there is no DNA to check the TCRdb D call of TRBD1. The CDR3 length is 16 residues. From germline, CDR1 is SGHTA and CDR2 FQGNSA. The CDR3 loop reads CASSLTPGGLSGELFF. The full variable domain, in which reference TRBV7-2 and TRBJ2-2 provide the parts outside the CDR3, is GAGVSQSPSNKVTEKGKDVELRCDPISGHTALYWYRQSLGQGLEFLIYFQGNSAPDKSGLPSDRFSAERTGGSVSTLTIQRTQQEDSAVYLCASSLTPGGLSGELFFGEGSRLTVL.

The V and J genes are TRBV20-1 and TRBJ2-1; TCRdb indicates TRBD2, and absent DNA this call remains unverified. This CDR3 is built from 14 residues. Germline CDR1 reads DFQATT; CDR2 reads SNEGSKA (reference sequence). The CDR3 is CSARTPPAGPEQFF.

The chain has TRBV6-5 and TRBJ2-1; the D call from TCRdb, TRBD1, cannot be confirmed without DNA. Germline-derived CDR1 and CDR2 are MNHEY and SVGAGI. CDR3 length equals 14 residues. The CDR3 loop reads CASGRQGSNNEQFF.

The CDR3 loop reads CASSYSIQRTGRYNEQFF. This chain connects TRBV6-5 to TRBJ2-1; TCRdb proposes TRBD2, but this gene call is untestable without DNA. CDR1 and CDR2 from the germline V gene are MNHEY and SVGAGI. The CDR3 covers 18 residues.

The CDR3 sequence is CAWSANPGGTGGQPQHF. V gene TRBV30 combines with J gene TRBJ1-5; TCRdb lists TRBD1, though no DNA is available to test this call. Per germline, CDR1 GTSNPN and CDR2 SVGIG (reference sequence). This CDR3 contains 17 residues.

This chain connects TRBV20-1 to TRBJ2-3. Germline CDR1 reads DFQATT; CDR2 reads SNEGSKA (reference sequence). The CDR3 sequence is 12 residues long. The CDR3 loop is CSARDLEDTQYF.

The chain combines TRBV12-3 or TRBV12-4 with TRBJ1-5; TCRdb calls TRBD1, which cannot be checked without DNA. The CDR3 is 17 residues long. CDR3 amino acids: CASSLVRGRAGNQPQHF.

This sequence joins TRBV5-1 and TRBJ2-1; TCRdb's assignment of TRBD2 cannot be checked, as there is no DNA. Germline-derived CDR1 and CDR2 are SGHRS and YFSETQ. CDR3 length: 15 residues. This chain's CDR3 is CASSRREAKHNEQFF.

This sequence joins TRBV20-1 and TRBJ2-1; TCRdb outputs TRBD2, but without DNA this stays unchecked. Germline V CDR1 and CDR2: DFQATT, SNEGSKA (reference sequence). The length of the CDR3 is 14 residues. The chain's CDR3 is CSAQTSGSRHEQFF.

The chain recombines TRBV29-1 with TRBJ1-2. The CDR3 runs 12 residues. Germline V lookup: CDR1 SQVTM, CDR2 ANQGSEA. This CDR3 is CSGALGRNGYTF.

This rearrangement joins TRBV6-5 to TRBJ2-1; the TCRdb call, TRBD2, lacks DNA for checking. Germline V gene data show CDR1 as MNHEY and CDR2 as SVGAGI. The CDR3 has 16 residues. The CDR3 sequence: CASSYLLTGGSNEQFF.

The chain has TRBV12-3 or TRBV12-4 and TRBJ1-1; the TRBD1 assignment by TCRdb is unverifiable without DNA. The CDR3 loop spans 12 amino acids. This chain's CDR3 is CASWPGNTEAFF.

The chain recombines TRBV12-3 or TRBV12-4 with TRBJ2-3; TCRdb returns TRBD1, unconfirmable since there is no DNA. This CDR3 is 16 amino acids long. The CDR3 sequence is CASSLRPLSGTDTQYF.

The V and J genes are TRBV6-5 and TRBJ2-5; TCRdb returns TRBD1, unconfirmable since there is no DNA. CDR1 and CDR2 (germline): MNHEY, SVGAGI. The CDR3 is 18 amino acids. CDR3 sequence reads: CASSYISPGQGAYETQYF.

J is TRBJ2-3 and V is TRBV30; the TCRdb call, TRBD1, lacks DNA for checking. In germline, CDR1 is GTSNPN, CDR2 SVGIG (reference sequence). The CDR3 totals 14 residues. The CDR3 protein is CAWSVRGQGDTQYF.

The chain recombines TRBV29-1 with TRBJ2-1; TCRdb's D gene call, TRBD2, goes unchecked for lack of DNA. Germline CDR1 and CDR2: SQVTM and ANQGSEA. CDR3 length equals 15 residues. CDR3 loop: CSVGVTSGRAAEQFF.

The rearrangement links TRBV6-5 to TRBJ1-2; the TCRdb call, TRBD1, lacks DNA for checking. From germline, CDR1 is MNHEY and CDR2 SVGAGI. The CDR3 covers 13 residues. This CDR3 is CASSYTRDLGYTF.

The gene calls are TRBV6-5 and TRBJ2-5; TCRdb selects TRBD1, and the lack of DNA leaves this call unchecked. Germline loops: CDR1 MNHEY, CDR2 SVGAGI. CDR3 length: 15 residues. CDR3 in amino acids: CASSYWGQGRETQYF.

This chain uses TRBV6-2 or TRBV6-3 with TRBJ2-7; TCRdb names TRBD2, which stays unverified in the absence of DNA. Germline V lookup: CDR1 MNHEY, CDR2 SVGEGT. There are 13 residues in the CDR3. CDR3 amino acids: CATGTSRPHEQYF.